These T cell receptor beta chains were read from a single sample in a study of post-analysis software for immune sequencing data. TCRdb passed the PCR reads through MiXCR, listing each CDR3 protein once. The repertoire holds 750,000 to 900,000 distinct CDR3 sequences, under 60% seen once, with roughly 4.9% in the top ten. Source material: blood. The receptor source for this set is a girl aged 5 to 17 with multiple sclerosis. Each CDR3 is given with its conserved first and last residue. D genes are given only for firm matches. The listing skips clone size in some rows; elsewhere it reads once, few, many or a size class.

V	J	D	size	DNA	CDR3
TRBV12-3/TRBV12-4	TRBJ2-1	TRBD2	once	TGTGCCAGCAGTTCGAGCGGGAGATACGATGAGCAGTTCTTC	CASSSSGRYDEQFF
TRBV29-1	TRBJ2-7	TRBD1	-	TGCAGCGTTGTTCCCGGGACAGCCCTCTACGAGCAGTACTTC	CSVVPGTALYEQYF
TRBV7-9	TRBJ1-2	-	once	TGTGCCAGCAGCTTAGCTAGTGGCAGGACAGCTAACTATGGCTACACCTTC	CASSLASGRTANYGYTF
TRBV29-1	TRBJ2-7	TRBD1	few	TGCAGCGTTGTTTTGGGACAGAACCTTTACGAGCAGTACTTC	CSVVLGQNLYEQYF
TRBV7-6	TRBJ2-2	-	-	TGTGCCAGCAGCTTTAGGCTCTCGGGAGTGAACACCGGGGAGCTGTTTTTT	CASSFRLSGVNTGELFF
TRBV25-1	TRBJ1-4	TRBD1	-	TGTGCCAGCAGCGCCGGGACAGGGGGCTCCCGAGGGGAAAAACTGTTTTTT	CASSAGTGGSRGEKLFF
TRBV14	TRBJ2-3	-	-	TGTGCCAGCAGCCGAGCCCGGGGGACGCAGTATTTT	CASSRARGTQYF
TRBV3-1	TRBJ2-5	-	few	TGTGCCAGCAGCCAACCGGGCCGACTACAAGAGACCCAGTACTTC	CASSQPGRLQETQYF
TRBV27	TRBJ2-3	-	-	TGTGCCAGCAGTATACTAAGCCCCTCTAGCACAGATACGCAGTATTTT	CASSILSPSSTDTQYF
TRBV15	TRBJ2-2	-	-	TGTGCCACCAGCAGAGAACCTCGCAGGGAGCTGTTTTTT	CATSREPRRELFF
TRBV7-9	TRBJ1-4	-	-	TGTGCCAGCAGCTTAGAGGGGTACGGTGAAAAACTGTTTTTT	CASSLEGYGEKLFF
TRBV28	TRBJ1-6	TRBD1	-	TGTGCCAGCAGACCCGGGACAGGGGACATAAATAATAATTCACCCCTCCACTTT	CASRPGTGDINNNSPLHF
TRBV27	TRBJ2-7	-	-	TGTGCCAGCAGTCCGGTCGGAGCCTACGAGCAGTACTTC	CASSPVGAYEQYF
TRBV29-1	TRBJ2-1	-	few	TGCAGCGTACAGAATATAGGCAATGAGCAGTTCTTC	CSVQNIGNEQFF
TRBV20-1	TRBJ1-6	TRBD1	-	TGCAGTGCTAGAGCCGGGACAGGGGTACCCCTCCACTTT	CSARAGTGVPLHF
TRBV7-9	TRBJ1-4	TRBD1	-	TGTGCCAGCAGCCGACAGGGGCCGGTAAATGAAAAACTGTTTTTT	CASSRQGPVNEKLFF
TRBV7-8	TRBJ1-1	-	-	TGTGCCAGCAGCCCCTCCGGGGGGGCAGCGAACACTGAAGCTTTCTTT	CASSPSGGAANTEAFF
TRBV27	TRBJ2-7	-	-	TGTGCCAGCAGTCCCCCCCGGGGAGCCGACCAGCTCGAGCAGTACTTC	CASSPPRGADQLEQYF
TRBV5-6	TRBJ2-1	-	-	TGTGCCAGCAGCTTGGTTAGTGAGGGTGAGCAGTTCTTC	CASSLVSEGEQFF
TRBV9	TRBJ2-5	-	-	TGTGCCAGCAGCGTAGAGCCGGCTCAAGAGACCCAGTACTTC	CASSVEPAQETQYF
TRBV28	TRBJ2-4	TRBD2	-	TGTGCCAGCACCCTGGGACTCTCTGGGAGGGAGCAGTACTTC	CASTLGLSGREQYF
TRBV6-8	TRBJ2-6	-	-	TGTGCCAGCAGTTACTTTGACTCAAACCTTTACTCTGGGGCCAACGTCCTGACTTTC	CASSYFDSNLYSGANVLTF
TRBV12-3/TRBV12-4	TRBJ1-2	TRBD1	-	TGTGCCAGCAGTTTTTGGCCAGGGGGCGGTGGCTACACCTTC	CASSFWPGGGGYTF
TRBV20-1	TRBJ2-7	-	-	TGCAGTGCTAGAGAGTTCTTGGGGGACCGCTCCTACGAGCAGTACTTC	CSAREFLGDRSYEQYF
TRBV20-1	TRBJ2-3	-	few	TGCAGTGCTAGTTTAGCCTCCTTTTCCACAGATACGCAGTATTTT	CSASLASFSTDTQYF
TRBV4-3	TRBJ2-1	TRBD2	-	TGCGCCAGCAGCCAAGGGCTCTTCTTGGGCTCTAGCGGCTCCTACAATGAGCAGTTCTTC	CASSQGLFLGSSGSYNEQFF
TRBV7-9	TRBJ2-3	-	few	TGTGCCAGCAGCTCCCCCGAGGAAGATACGCAGTATTTT	CASSSPEEDTQYF
TRBV5-1	TRBJ1-2	TRBD1	-	TGCGCCAGCAGCTGGGACAGGGGTAATGGCTACACCTTC	CASSWDRGNGYTF
TRBV12-3/TRBV12-4	TRBJ2-3	TRBD2	few	TGTGCCAGCAGTTTGCGTCTAGCGGGTCTCTCTAGCACAGATACGCAGTATTTT	CASSLRLAGLSSTDTQYF
TRBV9	TRBJ2-1	TRBD1	few	TGTGCCAGCAGCGTAGCTACAGCAGGGGGGCAGTTCTTC	CASSVATAGGQFF
TRBV6-6	TRBJ1-5	-	-	TGTGCCAGCAGGGAGGGGACTCAGCCCCAGCATTTT	CASREGTQPQHF
TRBV5-1	TRBJ1-1	-	-	TGCGCCAGCAGCTTGGCGGCAGGGAGGACGAACACTGAAGCTTTCTTT	CASSLAAGRTNTEAFF
TRBV20-1	TRBJ2-5	-	few	TGCAGTGCTAGAGGGGGACTGCAATTTGAGACCCAGTACTTC	CSARGGLQFETQYF
TRBV7-3	TRBJ2-5	TRBD2	-	TGTGCCAGCAGCTCGGGACTAGCAGACAATGAGCAGTACTTC	CASSSGLADNEQYF
TRBV2	TRBJ2-5	-	-	TGTGCCAGCAGTGAAGCGCCGGCAGGTCAAGAGACCCAGTACTTC	CASSEAPAGQETQYF
TRBV20-1	TRBJ1-2	-	once	TGCAGTGCTCTTCACACCGATGGGAACTATGGCTACACCTTC	CSALHTDGNYGYTF
TRBV20-1	TRBJ2-3	-	many	TGCAGTGCTACCGGGACACACACAGATACGCAGTATTTT	CSATGTHTDTQYF
TRBV5-1	TRBJ2-7	-	-	TGCGCCAGCAGCTCGGAGGGGTCTCGTGAGCAGTACTTC	CASSSEGSREQYF
TRBV4-3	TRBJ2-1	-	-	TGCGCCAGCAGCCAAGATAGGGGACTTCCCCACAATGAGCAGTTCTTC	CASSQDRGLPHNEQFF
TRBV7-2	TRBJ1-5	-	few	TGTGCCAGCAGCCGGGAGGGCGGGGATCAGCCCCAGCATTTT	CASSREGGDQPQHF
TRBV5-6	TRBJ2-3	-	few	TGTGCCAGCAGCTTAATTACAGATGCGCAGTATTTT	CASSLITDAQYF
TRBV4-3	TRBJ2-6	TRBD1	-	TGCGCCAGCAGCCAAAACCGGGGGACAGGGGGCTTCTCTGGGGCCAACGTCCTGACTTTC	CASSQNRGTGGFSGANVLTF
TRBV29-1	TRBJ2-5	TRBD2	once	TGCAGCGTGTCGTGGGGGGGGTTGGAAGAGACCCAGTACTTC	CSVSWGGLEETQYF
TRBV7-9	TRBJ1-4	-	-	TGTGCCAGCAGCCCGCCGGGGGGCCTTAATGAAAAACTGTTTTTT	CASSPPGGLNEKLFF
TRBV7-3	TRBJ2-7	-	-	TGTGCCAGCAGCTTTTCGGGGATCGGGGATTACGAGCAGTACTTC	CASSFSGIGDYEQYF
TRBV20-1	TRBJ1-2	TRBD1	few	TGCAGTGCTAGACCTTTTACCGGGACAGGGTTTGGCTACACCTTC	CSARPFTGTGFGYTF
TRBV29-1	TRBJ2-7	TRBD2	-	TGCAGCGTGAGCGGGAGGTACACCTACGAGCAGTACTTC	CSVSGRYTYEQYF
TRBV3-1	TRBJ2-5	-	-	TGTGCCAGCAGCCAAGCTGGAGGGCTAGTAGAGACCCAGTACTTC	CASSQAGGLVETQYF
TRBV7-8	TRBJ1-2	TRBD1	-	TGTGCCAGCAGCCCGCGACAGGGAAGGGGTGGCTACACCTTC	CASSPRQGRGGYTF
TRBV20-1	TRBJ1-1	-	-	TGCAGTGCTAGATCCCACGGGAGTCCCGGTATAAGGACGACTGAAGCTTTCTTT	CSARSHGSPGIRTTEAFF
TRBV7-9	TRBJ1-1	-	-	TGTGCCAGCAGCCGCCGGACTGCTGAAGCTTTCTTT	CASSRRTAEAFF
TRBV20-1	TRBJ2-3	-	-	TGCAGTGTCGAAGCGGAGGTAGGAGATACGCAGTATTTT	CSVEAEVGDTQYF